This T cell receptor (beta chain) was recovered during a study of cytomegalovirus exposure and HLA in healthy donors. CDR1 is SGHRS and CDR2 is YFSETQ in the germline V gene. There are 14 residues in the CDR3. The V gene end was trimmed by 4 bases and the J gene end by 1 base; junction bases not matched to a gene: 5. Regarding the study as a whole: Subsequent analysis showed first-cohort TCR clusters tending to co-occur in about 110 validation repertoires. Rare TCR sequences predominated, though certain public TCRs were found in many donors. There were fewer than 200 TCR beta chains listed as cytomegalovirus-associated.

The validation cohort, a group of under 150 subjects, included the donors and was separate from the roughly 620-subject first cohort. Clones were sequenced by immunoSEQ multiplex PCR, and TCRdb holds only the in-frame ones, with some missing. Among a few hundred thousand clones listed, roughly 88% were seen once. Remarks on this clone: What it binds is not known.

This receptor was identified in a man aged 25 to 40 in good health and CMV-seronegative. The sequenced sample consisted of PBMCs. The genes are TRBV5-1 and TRBJ2-7, with 7 bases that match TRBD1. CDR3 protein: CASSIRDSSYEQYF. CDR3 bases: TGCGCCAGCAGCATCCGGGACAGTTCCTACGAGCAGTACTTC.